The sequence of this T cell receptor (beta chain) was determined in a study of cytomegalovirus exposure and HLA in healthy donors. This clone was seen once. The target antigen is unknown. Study findings and constraints: In a later analysis, across HLA loci, associated TCR counts were highest for DRB1, lowest for HLA-C. A few chains tied to CMV proved CMV antigen-specific in vitro.

The CDR3 covers 14 residues. CDR1 and CDR2 (germline): GTSNPN, SVGIG (reference sequence). Between the trimmed V and J ends, which lost 6 bases and 3 bases, there was a span of 14 bases. PCR amplification relied on 60 Vbeta primers (plus 13 Jbeta primers). The data were produced by immunoSEQ multiplex PCR, yet TCRdb's version contains in-frame clones alone and is incomplete. The repertoire holds some 45,000 clones, with roughly nine tenths as singletons. The V call is TRBV30, the J call TRBJ2-2; a weak D match, TRBD1 (6 bases). The sequenced material came from PBMCs. This sequence originates from a middle-aged woman in good health and CMV-seropositive. CDR3 coding DNA: TGTGCCTGCGCCCGACAGGTTCACACCGGGGAGCTGTTTTTT. Translation gives CACARQVHTGELFF.